This T cell receptor beta chain was sequenced in a study of graft-versus-host responses after intestinal transplantation. Clones were read by immunoSEQ multiplex PCR, and TCRdb kept only the in-frame ones, dropping some. Among around 35,000 clones, approximately 90% were seen once, and the ten largest hold roughly 17%. V lost 1 base to trimming and J lost 8 bases, with 12 bases between them. There are 14 residues in the CDR3. Germline V gives CDR1 SEHNR, CDR2 FQNEAQ (reference sequence). Graft material was processed, releasing intraepithelial and lamina propria lymphocytes. The specimen comprised ileum tissue, sampled less than 210 days after intestinal transplant. The chain carries TRBV7-9 and TRBJ2-1, with D possibly being TRBD2 (6 bases). The sequence came from a human patient who received an intestinal transplant, so some T cells may come from the graft donor. As DNA, the CDR3 is TGTGCCAGCAGCTTAGACCGGGGGTGGGATGAGCAGTTCTTC. Its protein is CASSLDRGWDEQFF.